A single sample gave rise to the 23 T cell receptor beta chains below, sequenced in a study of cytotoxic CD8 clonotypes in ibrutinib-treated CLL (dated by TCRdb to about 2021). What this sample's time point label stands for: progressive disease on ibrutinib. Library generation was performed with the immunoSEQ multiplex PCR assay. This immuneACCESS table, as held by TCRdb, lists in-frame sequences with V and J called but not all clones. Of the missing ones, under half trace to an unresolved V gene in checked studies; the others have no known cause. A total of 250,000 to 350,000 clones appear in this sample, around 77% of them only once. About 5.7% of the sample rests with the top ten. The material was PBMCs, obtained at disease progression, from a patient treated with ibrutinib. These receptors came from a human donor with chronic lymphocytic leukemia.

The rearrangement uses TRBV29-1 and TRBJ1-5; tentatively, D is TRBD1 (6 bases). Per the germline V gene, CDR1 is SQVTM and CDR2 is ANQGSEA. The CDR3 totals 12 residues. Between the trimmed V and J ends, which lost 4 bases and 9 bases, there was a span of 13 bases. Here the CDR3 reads CSVGQAQGPQHF. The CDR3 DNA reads TGCAGCGTTGGACAGGCCCAGGGGCCCCAGCATTTT.

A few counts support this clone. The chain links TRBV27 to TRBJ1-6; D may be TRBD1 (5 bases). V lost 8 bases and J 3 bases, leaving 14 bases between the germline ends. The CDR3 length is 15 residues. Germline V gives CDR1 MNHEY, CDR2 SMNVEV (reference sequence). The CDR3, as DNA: TGTGCCAGCCGATCCACGGACAACTATAATTCACCCCTCCACTTT. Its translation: CASRSTDNYNSPLHF.

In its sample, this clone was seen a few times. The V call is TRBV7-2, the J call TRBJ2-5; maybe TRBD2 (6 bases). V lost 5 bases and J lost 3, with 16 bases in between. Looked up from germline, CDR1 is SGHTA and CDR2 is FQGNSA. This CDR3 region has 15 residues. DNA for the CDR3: TGTGCCAGCAGCCTCCGACTAGGAGGGAAAGAGACCCAGTACTTC. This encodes CASSLRLGGKETQYF.

The CDR3: CASKTRQETQYF. CDR3 bases: TGTGCCAGCAAAACGCGCCAAGAGACCCAGTACTTC. The genes are TRBV6-6 and TRBJ2-5; D unresolved. Between the trimmed V and J ends, which lost 7 bases and 1 base, there was a span of 7 bases. Germline V gene data show CDR1 as MNHNY and CDR2 as SVGAGI (reference sequence). This CDR3 is 12 amino acids long.

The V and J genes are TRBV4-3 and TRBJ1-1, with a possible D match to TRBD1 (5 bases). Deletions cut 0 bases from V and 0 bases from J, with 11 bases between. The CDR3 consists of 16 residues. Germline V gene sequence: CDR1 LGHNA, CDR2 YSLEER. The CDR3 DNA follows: TGCGCCAGCAGCCAAGACTTCAGGGTGGTGAACACTGAAGCTTTCTTT. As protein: CASSQDFRVVNTEAFF.

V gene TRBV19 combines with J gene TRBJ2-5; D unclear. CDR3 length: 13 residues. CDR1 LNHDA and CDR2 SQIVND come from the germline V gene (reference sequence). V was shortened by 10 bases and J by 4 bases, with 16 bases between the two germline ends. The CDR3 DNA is TGTGCCACCCGCTCTCCCCCCCGAGAGACCCAGTACTTC. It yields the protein CATRSPPRETQYF. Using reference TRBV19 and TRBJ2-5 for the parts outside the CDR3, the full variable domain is DGGITQSPKYLFRKEGQNVTLSCEQNLNHDAMYWYRQDPGQGLRLIYYSQIVNDFQKGDIAEGYSVSREKKESFPLTVTSAQKNPTAFYLCATRSPPRETQYFGPGTRLLVL.

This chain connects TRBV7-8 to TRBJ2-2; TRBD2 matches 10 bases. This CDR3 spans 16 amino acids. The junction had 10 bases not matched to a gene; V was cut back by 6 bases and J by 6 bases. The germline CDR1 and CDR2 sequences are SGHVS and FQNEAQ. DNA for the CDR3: TGTGCCAGCAGAACTAGCGGGATCGTTCTGTCCGGGGAGCTGTTTTTT. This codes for CASRTSGIVLSGELFF.

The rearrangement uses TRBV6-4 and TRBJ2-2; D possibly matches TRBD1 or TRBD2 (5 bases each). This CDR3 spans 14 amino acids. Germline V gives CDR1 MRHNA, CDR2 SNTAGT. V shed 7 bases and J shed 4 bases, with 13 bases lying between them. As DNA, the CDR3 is TGTGCCAGCATGTCGGGGCCGGGCACCGGGGAGCTGTTTTTT. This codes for CASMSGPGTGELFF.

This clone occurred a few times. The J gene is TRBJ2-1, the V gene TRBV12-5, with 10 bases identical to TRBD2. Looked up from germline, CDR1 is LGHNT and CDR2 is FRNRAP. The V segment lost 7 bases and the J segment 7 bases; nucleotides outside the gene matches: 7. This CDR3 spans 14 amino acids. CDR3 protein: CASVAGTSENEQFF. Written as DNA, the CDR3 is TGTGCTAGTGTGGCTGGGACTAGCGAGAATGAGCAGTTCTTC.

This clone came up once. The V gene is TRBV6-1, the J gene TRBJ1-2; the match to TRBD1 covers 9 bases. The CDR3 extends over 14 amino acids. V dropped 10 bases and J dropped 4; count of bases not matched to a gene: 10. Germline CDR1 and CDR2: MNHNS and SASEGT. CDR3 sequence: CANAIEGQGYGYTF. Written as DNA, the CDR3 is TGTGCCAACGCCATCGAGGGACAGGGCTATGGCTACACCTTC.

In DNA form, the CDR3 reads TGTGCCAGCTCCCTAGCGGGAAGCTCCTACGAGCAGTACTTC. Translated: CASSLAGSSYEQYF. The rearrangement uses TRBV7-3 and TRBJ2-7; TRBD2 aligns across 9 bases. Germline CDR1 SGHTA, CDR2 FQGTGA. This CDR3 is 14 amino acids long. V lost 8 bases, J lost 0 bases, and 5 bases stayed unmatched.

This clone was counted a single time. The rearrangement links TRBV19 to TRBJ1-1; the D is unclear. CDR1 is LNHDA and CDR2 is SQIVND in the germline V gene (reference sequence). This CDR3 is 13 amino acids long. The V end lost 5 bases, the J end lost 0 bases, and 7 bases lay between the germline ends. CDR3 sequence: CASSRWVNTEAFF. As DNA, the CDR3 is TGTGCCAGTAGTCGGTGGGTGAACACTGAAGCTTTCTTT.

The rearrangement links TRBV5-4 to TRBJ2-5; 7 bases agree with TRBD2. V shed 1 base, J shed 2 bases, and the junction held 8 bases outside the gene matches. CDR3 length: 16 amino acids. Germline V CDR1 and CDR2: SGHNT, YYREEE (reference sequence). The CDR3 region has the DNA TGTGCCAGCAGCTTGTTTGGCGGGGGACTACAAGAGACCCAGTACTTC. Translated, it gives CASSLFGGGLQETQYF.

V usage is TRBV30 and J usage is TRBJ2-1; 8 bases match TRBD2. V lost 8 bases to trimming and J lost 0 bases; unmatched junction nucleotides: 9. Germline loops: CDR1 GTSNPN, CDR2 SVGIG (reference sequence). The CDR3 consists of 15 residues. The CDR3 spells CAGTSDRSSYNEQFF. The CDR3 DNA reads TGTGCCGGGACTAGTGACCGGAGCTCCTACAATGAGCAGTTCTTC.

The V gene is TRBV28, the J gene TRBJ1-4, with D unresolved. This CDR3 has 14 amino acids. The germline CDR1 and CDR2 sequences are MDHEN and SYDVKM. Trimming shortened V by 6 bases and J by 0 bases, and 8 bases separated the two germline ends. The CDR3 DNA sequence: TGTGCCAGCAGCGACCGACCAACTAATGAAAAACTGTTTTTT. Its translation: CASSDRPTNEKLFF.

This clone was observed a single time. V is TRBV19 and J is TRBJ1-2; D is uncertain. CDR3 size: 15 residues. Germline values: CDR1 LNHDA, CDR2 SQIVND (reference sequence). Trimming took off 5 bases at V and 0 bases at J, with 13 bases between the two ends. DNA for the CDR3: TGTGCCAGTAGTCATAACGCAGAGCCTAACTATGGCTACACCTTC. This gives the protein CASSHNAEPNYGYTF. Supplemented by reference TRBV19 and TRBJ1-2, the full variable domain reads DGGITQSPKYLFRKEGQNVTLSCEQNLNHDAMYWYRQDPGQGLRLIYYSQIVNDFQKGDIAEGYSVSREKKESFPLTVTSAQKNPTAFYLCASSHNAEPNYGYTFGSGTRLTVV.

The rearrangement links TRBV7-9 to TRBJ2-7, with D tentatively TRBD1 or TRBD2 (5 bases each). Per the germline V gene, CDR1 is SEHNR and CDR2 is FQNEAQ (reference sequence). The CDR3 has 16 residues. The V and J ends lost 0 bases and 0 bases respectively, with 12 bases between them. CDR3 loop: CASSLATNGGSYEQYF. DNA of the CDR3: TGTGCCAGCAGCTTAGCGACAAATGGGGGCTCCTACGAGCAGTACTTC.

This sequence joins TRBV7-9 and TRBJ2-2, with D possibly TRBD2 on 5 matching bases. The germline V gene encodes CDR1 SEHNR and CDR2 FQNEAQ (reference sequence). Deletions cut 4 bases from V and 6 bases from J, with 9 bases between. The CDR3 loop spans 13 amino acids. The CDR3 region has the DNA TGTGCCAGCAGCTCCCTGAGGGCCGGGGAGCTGTTTTTT. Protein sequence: CASSSLRAGELFF.

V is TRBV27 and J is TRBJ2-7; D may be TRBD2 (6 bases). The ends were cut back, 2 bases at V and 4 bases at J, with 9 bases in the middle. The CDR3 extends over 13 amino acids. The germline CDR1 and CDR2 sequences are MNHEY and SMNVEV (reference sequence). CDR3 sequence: CASSLTGGYEQYF. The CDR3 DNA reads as TGTGCCAGCAGTTTAACAGGAGGGTACGAGCAGTACTTC.

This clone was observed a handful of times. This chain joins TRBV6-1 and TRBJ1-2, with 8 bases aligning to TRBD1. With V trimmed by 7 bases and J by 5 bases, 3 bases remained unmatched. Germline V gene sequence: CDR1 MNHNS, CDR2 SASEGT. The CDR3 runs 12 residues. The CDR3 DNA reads TGTGCCAGCAACGACAGGGGATATGGCTACACCTTC. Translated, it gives CASNDRGYGYTF.

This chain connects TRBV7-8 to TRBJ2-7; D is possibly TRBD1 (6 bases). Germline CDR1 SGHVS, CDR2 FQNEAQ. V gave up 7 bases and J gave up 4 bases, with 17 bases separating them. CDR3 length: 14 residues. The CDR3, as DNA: TGTGCCAGCACGGCGGACACAGGGTGGTACGAGCAGTACTTC. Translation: CASTADTGWYEQYF.

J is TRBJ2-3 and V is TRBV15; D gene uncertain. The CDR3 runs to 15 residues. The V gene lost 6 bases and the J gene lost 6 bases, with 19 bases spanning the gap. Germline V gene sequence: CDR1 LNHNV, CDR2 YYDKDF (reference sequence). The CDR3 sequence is CATSSVGFSGDTQYF. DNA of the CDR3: TGTGCCACCAGTTCTGTGGGGTTTAGTGGGGATACGCAGTATTTT.

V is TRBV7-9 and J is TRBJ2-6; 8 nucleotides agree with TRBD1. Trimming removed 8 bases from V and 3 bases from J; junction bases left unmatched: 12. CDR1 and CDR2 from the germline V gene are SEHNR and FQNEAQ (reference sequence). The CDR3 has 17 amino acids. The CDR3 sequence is CASGRRTGFYGANVLTF. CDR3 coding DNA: TGTGCCAGCGGGCGGCGGACAGGGTTTTATGGGGCCAACGTCCTGACTTTC.